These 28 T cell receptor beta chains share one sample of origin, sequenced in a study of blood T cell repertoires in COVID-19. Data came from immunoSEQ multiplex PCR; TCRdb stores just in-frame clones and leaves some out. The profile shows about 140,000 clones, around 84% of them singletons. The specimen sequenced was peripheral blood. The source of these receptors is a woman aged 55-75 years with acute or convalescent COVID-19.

The CDR3 DNA is TGTGCCAGTAGTAACAGGGTCACCGGGGAGCTGTTTTTT. This gives the protein CASSNRVTGELFF. The chain combines TRBV19 with TRBJ2-2; a weak D match, TRBD1 (6 bases). The CDR3 has 13 amino acids. Per the germline V gene, CDR1 is LNHDA and CDR2 is SQIVND (reference sequence). Trimming pared 4 bases from V and 4 bases from J, leaving 7 bases between.

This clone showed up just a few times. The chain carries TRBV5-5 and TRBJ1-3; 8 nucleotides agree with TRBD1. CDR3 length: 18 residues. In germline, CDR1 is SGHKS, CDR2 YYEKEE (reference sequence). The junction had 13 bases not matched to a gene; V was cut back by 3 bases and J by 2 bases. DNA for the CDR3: TGTGCCAGCAGCTCAATATATAAGGACAGGGTGACTGGAAACACCATATATTTT. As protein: CASSSIYKDRVTGNTIYF.

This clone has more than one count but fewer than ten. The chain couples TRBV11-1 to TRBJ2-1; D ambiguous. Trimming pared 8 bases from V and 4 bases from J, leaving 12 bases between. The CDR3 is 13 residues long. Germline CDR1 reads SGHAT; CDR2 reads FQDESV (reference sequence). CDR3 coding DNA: TGTGCCAGCGGTGGCAACGATTACAATGAGCAGTTCTTC. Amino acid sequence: CASGGNDYNEQFF.

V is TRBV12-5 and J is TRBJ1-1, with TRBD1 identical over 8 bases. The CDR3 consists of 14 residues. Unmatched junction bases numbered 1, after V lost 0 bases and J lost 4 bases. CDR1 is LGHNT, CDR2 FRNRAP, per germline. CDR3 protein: CASGLVDRGTEAFF. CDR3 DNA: TGTGCTAGTGGTTTGGTAGACAGGGGCACTGAAGCTTTCTTT.

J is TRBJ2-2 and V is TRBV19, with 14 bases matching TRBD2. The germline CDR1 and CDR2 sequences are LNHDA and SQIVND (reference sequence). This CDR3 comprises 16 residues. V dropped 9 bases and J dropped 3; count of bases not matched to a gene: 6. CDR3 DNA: TGTGCCAGCGGACTAGCGGGGGGAAGGTACACCGGGGAGCTGTTTTTT. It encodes CASGLAGGRYTGELFF.

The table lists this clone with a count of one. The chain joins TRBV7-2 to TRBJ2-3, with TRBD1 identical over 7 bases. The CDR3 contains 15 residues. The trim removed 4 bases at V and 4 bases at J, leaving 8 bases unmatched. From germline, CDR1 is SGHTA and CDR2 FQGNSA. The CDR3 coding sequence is TGTGCCAGCAGCTCGAGAACAGGGGTTGCAGATACGCAGTATTTT. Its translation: CASSSRTGVADTQYF.

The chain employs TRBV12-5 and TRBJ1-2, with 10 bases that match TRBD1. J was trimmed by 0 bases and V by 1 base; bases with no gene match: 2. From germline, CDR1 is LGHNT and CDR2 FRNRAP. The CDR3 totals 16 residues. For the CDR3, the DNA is TGTGCTAGTGGTTTGGGACAGGGGGCTACTAACTATGGCTACACCTTC. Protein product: CASGLGQGATNYGYTF.

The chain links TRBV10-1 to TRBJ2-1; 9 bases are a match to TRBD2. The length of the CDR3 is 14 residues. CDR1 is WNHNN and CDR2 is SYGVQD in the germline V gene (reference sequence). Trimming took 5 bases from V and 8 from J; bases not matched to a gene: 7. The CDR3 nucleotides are TGCGCCAGCAGTTCCAGCGGGGGGAACGATGAGCAGTTCTTC. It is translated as CASSSSGGNDEQFF.

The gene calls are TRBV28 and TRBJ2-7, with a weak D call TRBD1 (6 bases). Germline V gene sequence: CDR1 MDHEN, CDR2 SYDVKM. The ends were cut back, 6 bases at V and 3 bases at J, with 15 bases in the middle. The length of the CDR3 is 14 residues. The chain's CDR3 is CASSMATGFYEQYF. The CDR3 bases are TGTGCCAGCAGCATGGCGACAGGATTCTACGAGCAGTACTTC.

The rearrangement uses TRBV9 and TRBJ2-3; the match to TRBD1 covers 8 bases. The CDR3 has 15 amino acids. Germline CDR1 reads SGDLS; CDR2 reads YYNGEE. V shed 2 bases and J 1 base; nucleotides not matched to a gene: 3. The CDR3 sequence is CASSVGTGGTDTQYF. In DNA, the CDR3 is TGTGCCAGCAGCGTCGGGACAGGAGGCACAGATACGCAGTATTTT.

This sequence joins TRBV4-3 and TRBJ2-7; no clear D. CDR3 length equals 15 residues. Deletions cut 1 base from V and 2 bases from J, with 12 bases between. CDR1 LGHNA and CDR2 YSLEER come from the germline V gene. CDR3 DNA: TGCGCCAGCAGCCAAGGATCACAGAAAACCTACGAGCAGTACTTC. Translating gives CASSQGSQKTYEQYF.

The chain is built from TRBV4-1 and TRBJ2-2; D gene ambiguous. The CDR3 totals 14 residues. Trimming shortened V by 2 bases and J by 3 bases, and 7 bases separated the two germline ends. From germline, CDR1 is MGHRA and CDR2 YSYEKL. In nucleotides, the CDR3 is TGCGCCAGCAGCCAACACTTGGACACCGGGGAGCTGTTTTTT. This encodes CASSQHLDTGELFF.

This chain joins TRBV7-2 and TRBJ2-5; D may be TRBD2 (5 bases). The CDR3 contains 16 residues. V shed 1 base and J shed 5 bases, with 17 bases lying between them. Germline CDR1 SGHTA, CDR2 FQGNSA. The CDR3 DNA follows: TGTGCCAGCAGCTTAGAGAGGGCAGGTAGTCACGAGACCCAGTACTTC. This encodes CASSLERAGSHETQYF.

DNA for the CDR3: TGTGCCAGCAGCCCCCGGTGGGGGGGCGTTAGGGACTCCGGACCTGAAGCTTTCTTT. It translates to CASSPRWGGVRDSGPEAFF. The chain joins TRBV7-8 to TRBJ1-1, with D possibly being TRBD1 (6 bases). V was trimmed by 5 bases and J by 6 bases, leaving 31 bases between them. Germline V gene sequence: CDR1 SGHVS, CDR2 FQNEAQ. The CDR3 totals 19 residues.

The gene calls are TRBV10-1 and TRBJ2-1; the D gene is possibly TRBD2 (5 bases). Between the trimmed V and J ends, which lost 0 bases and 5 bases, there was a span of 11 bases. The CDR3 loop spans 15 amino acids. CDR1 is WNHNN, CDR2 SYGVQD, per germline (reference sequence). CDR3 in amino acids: CASSESVLANNEQFF. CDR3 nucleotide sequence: TGCGCCAGCAGTGAGTCGGTTCTAGCCAACAATGAGCAGTTCTTC.

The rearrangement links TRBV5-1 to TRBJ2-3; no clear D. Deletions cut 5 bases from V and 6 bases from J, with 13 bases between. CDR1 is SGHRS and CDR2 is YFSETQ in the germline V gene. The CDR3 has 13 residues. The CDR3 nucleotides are TGCGCCAGCAGTGTGTCGTATTCCGATACGCAGTATTTT. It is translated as CASSVSYSDTQYF.

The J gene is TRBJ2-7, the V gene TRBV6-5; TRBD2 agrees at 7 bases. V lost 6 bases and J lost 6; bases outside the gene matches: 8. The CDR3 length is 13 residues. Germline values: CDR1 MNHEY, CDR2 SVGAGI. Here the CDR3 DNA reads TGTGCCAGCAGGGCGACTAGCTGGGGCGAGCAGTACTTC. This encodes CASRATSWGEQYF.

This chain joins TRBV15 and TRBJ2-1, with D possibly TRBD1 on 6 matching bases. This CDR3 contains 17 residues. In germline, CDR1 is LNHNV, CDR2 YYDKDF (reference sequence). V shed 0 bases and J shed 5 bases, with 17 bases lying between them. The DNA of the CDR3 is TGTGCCACCAGCAGAGATATTGGGGGCCTTGGCGACAATGAGCAGTTCTTC. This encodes CATSRDIGGLGDNEQFF.

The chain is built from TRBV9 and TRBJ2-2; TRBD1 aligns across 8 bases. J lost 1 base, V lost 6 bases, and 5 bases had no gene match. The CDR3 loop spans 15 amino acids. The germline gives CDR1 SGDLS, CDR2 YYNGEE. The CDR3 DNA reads TGTGCCAGCACTGGAGGGACAGGGAACACCGGGGAGCTGTTTTTT. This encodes CASTGGTGNTGELFF. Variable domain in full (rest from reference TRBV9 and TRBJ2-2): DSGVTQTPKHLITATGQRVTLRCSPRSGDLSVYWYQQSLDQGLQFLIQYYNGEERAKGNILERFSAQQFPDLHSELNLSSLELGDSALYFCASTGGTGNTGELFFGEGSRLTVL.

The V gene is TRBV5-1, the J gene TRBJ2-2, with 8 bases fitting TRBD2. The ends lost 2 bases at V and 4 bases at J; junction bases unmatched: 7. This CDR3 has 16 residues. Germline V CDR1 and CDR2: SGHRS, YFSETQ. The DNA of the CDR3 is TGCGCCAGCAGCTTCCCTTCGGGAGGGACCACCGGGGAGCTGTTTTTT. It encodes CASSFPSGGTTGELFF.

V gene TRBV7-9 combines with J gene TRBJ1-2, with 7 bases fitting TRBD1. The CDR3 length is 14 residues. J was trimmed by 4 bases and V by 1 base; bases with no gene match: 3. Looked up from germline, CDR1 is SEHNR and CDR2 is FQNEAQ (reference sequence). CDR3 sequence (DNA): TGTGCCAGCAGCTTAGGCGGGACAGTCTATGGCTACACCTTC. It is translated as CASSLGGTVYGYTF.

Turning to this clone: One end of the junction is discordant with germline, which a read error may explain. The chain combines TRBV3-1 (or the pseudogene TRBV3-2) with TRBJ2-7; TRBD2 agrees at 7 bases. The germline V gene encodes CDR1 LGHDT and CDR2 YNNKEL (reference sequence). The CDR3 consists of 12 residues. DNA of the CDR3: TGTGCCAGCAGCCAAGATGGGAGGGGCCCCCACTTC. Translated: CASSQDGRGPHF.

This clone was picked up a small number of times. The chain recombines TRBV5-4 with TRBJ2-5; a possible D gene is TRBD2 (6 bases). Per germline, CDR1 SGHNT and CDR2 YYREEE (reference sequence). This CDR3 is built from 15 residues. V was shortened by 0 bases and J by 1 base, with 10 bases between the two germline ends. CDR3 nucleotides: TGTGCCAGCAGCTTGGGTGGGAGGACCCAAGAGACCCAGTACTTC. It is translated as CASSLGGRTQETQYF.

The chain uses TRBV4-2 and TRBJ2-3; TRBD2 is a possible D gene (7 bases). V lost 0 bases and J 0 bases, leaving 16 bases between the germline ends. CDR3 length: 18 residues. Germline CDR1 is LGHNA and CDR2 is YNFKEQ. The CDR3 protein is CASSQDGAGATSTDTQYF. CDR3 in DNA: TGTGCCAGCAGCCAAGATGGGGCGGGGGCAACTAGCACAGATACGCAGTATTTT.

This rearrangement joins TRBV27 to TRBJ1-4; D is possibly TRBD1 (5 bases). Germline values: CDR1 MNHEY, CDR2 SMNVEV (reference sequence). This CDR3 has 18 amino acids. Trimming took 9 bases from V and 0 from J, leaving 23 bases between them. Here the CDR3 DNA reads TGTGCCAGGTCTCCACACAGGAGGGAGACTGCAACTAATGAAAAACTGTTTTTT. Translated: CARSPHRRETATNEKLFF. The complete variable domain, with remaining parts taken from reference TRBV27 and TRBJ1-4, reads EAQVTQNPRYLITVTGKKLTVTCSQNMNHEYMSWYRQDPGLGLRQIYYSMNVEVTDKGDVPEGYKVSRKEKRNFPLILESPSPNQTSLYFCARSPHRRETATNEKLFFGSGTQLSVL.

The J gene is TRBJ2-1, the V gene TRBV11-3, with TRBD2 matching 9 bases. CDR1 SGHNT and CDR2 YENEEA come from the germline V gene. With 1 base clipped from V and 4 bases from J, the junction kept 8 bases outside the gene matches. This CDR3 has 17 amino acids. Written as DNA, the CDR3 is TGTGCCAGCAGCTTAGGTCCTAGCGGGGAGTTATACAATGAGCAGTTCTTC. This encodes CASSLGPSGELYNEQFF.

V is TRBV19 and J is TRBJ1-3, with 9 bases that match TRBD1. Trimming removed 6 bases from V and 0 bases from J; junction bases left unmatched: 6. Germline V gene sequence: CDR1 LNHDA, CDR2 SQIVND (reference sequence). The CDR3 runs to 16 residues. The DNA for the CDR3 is TGTGCCAGTAGGGGGACGGGACAGGGCTCTGGAAACACCATATATTTT. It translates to CASRGTGQGSGNTIYF.

The CDR3 is CASRTGLVAGELFF. Written as DNA, the CDR3 is TGTGCCAGCAGGACAGGGCTTGTAGCCGGGGAGCTGTTTTTT. This sequence joins TRBV6-5 and TRBJ2-2, with TRBD1 identical over 7 bases. This CDR3 contains 14 residues. J was trimmed by 6 bases and V by 6 bases; bases with no gene match: 7. Germline CDR1 and CDR2: MNHEY and SVGAGI.